The 5 T cell receptor beta chains below were found in one sample sequenced in a study of beta chain features in type 1 diabetes. Expressed TCRB transcripts were sequenced because the entire RNA isolate underwent reverse transcription. Assay: immunoSEQ multiplex PCR; the TCRdb copy retains only in-frame clones and omits some. The profile shows about 210,000 clones, roughly a tenth of them singletons. Sample: central memory CD4+ T cells from blood. The source of these receptors is a man younger than 35 in good health.

This clone was seen more than once but under ten times. The chain employs TRBV11-1 and TRBJ2-1; 10 bases are shared with TRBD2. Germline CDR1 reads SGHAT; CDR2 reads FQDESV (reference sequence). The junction had 7 bases not matched to a gene; V was cut back by 1 base and J by 7 bases. The CDR3 extends over 16 amino acids. In nucleotides, the CDR3 is TGTGCCAGCAGCTTAGATAGGGCTAGCGGGAGTAATGAGCAGTTCTTC. This sequence encodes CASSLDRASGSNEQFF.

This clone was detected only a few times. The V call is TRBV6-1, the J call TRBJ2-3; 10 positions agree with TRBD1. The CDR3 extends over 15 amino acids. CDR1 and CDR2 from the germline V gene are MNHNS and SASEGT. Germline trimming cut 6 bases from V and 2 bases from J; bases unmatched to any gene: 5. The CDR3 loop is CASRLGQGITDTQYF. The CDR3 DNA sequence: TGTGCCAGCAGGCTGGGACAGGGGATCACAGATACGCAGTATTTT.

The rearrangement links TRBV29-1 to TRBJ1-5; a weak D match, TRBD1 (6 bases). The CDR3 loop spans 12 amino acids. V lost 7 bases, J lost 2 bases, and 9 bases lay in between. Germline V CDR1 and CDR2: SQVTM, ANQGSEA. This CDR3 is CSADRRNQPQHF. The CDR3 region has the DNA TGCAGCGCGGACAGACGCAATCAGCCCCAGCATTTT.

This clone was seen only a few times. The chain carries TRBV19 and TRBJ1-1; D not resolved. V was clipped by 3 bases and J by 7 bases, with 9 bases between them. This CDR3 contains 12 residues. Per germline, CDR1 LNHDA and CDR2 SQIVND (reference sequence). Here the CDR3 DNA reads TGTGCCAGTAGTATTAGAGGGATTGAAGCTTTCTTT. It codes for CASSIRGIEAFF.

This clone has more than one count but fewer than ten. Here the CDR3 reads CASSEWGFDEKLFF. CDR3 sequence (DNA): TGTGCCAGCAGTGAGTGGGGCTTTGATGAAAAACTGTTTTTT. The chain recombines TRBV27 with TRBJ1-4, with D maybe TRBD1 (5 bases). The CDR3 is 14 residues long. In germline, CDR1 is MNHEY, CDR2 SMNVEV (reference sequence). The V and J ends lost 5 bases and 6 bases respectively, with 13 bases between them.